This T cell receptor beta chain was documented in a study of a mutant IDH1 vaccine in newly diagnosed glioma listed by TCRdb under 2021. Regarding the study in general: Vaccination started 4-6 weeks after radiotherapy alone, or was given together with temozolomide cycles in the groups whose treatment included chemotherapy. Before enrollment, most patients had been given radiochemotherapy with temozolomide as standard therapy, while the rest had received either radiotherapy alone or temozolomide alone. For exploratory analyses, about two dozen treated patients had longitudinal TCRB deep sequencing done wherever samples were available. The roughly 30 treated patients were approximately 62% male and about 40% female, with a mean age of around 40 years. Six visits were used for peripheral blood collection: V03 (baseline), V05, V07, V10, V12 and V13. Visit V12 was the week-35 safety follow-up and visit V13 was the week-47 end of study.

Libraries were made using the immunoSEQ multiplex PCR assay. Rearranged TCR beta chain sequences were amplified using the hsTCRB Kit according to the manufacturer's protocol. Sequencing of TCRB libraries was carried out on an Illumina MiSeq. Under the source paper's analysis protocol: Demultiplexing, trimming and gene mapping were performed with the kit vendor's proprietary platform. TCRdb provides this immuneACCESS table in a form limited to in-frame rearrangements. Some clones are lacking; in checked studies, under half of them reflect an unresolved V gene, and why the rest are absent is not known. The D gene and trimming were derived from the DNA, and the V and J assignments and clone size from that table. The sample has about 23,000 clones on record, roughly 84% of them singletons. Together, the top ten hold less than 3.5% of the sample. From a lookup of the germline V gene, CDR1 and CDR2 are MGHRA and YSYEKL. V lost 2 bases and J lost 7 bases; the stretch between them is 11 bases long. There are 13 amino acids in the CDR3, from cysteine to phenylalanine inclusive. Only the CDR3 DNA is retained, 39 bases long and in frame from the first base.

Overall study outcomes, separate from this receptor: The authors noted that analyses of patient blood samples could not be reproduced because of sample limitations. Pseudoprogression appeared unrelated to alterations in the top peripheral T cell clonotypes detected by TCRB sequencing. Vaccine-induced immune responses across multiple MHC alleles were detected in around 92% of patients. Selection of PBMC samples for TCRB deep sequencing was based on availability.

Note on this clone: Its antigen is not yet known. Base qualities are not provided; no much larger clone lies one nucleotide away.

The sample's time point label, decoded: week 47, end of study. Each vaccine dose was 300 ug of a 20-mer mutant IDH1 peptide in Montanide, given subcutaneously with topical imiquimod. Across visits V03 through V10, patients got a total of eight vaccinations, given in weeks 1, 3, 5, 7, 11, 15, 19 and 23. All donors had newly diagnosed IDH1-mutant astrocytomas of WHO grade 3 or 4 that showed loss of nuclear ATRX. The samples were drawn from NOA16, a multicentre, single-arm, open-label phase I trial in Germany that tested a mutant IDH1 peptide vaccine in humans for the first time. Genomic DNA for TCRB sequencing was extracted from EDTA blood using the DNeasy Blood and Tissue Kit.

This sequence uses TRBV4-1 and TRBJ2-5; no D segment can be confidently identified. This material consisted of PBMCs, taken from a glioma patient whose treatment included an IDH1 peptide vaccine. The source is a man in his forties with glioma. The sequence in DNA is TGCGCCAGCAGCCAAAAGCTTATTTGGACCCAGTACTTC. Its protein reads: CASSQKLIWTQYF.